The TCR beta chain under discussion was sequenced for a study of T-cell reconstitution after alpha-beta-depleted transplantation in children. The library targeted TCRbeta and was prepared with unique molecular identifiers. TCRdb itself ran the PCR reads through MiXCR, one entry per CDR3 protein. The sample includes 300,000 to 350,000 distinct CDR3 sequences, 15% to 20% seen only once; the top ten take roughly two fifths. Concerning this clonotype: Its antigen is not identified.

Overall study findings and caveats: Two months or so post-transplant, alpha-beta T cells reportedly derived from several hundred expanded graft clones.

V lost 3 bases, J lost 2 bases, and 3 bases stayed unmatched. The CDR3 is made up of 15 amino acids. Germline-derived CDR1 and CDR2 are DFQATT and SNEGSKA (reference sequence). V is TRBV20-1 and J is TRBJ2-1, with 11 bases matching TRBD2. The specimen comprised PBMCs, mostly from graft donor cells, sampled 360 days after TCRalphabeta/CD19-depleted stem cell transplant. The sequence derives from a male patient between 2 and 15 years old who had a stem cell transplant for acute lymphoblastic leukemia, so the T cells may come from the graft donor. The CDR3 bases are TGCAGTGCTAGCGGGACTAGCGGAACCTACAATGAGCAGTTCTTC. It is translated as CSASGTSGTYNEQFF.